One T cell receptor beta chain is described in this entry. What this receptor recognizes is not known. No base quality information exists; no much larger clone differs at one position. The immunoSEQ Assay, a bias-controlled multiplex PCR, was used to amplify TCRbeta CDR3 regions from genomic DNA. Per the original workflow: Nucleated cell counts per sample were estimated from amplification of reference gene primers within the assay. Sequence reads were collapsed and filtered to measure the absolute abundance of every unique TCRbeta CDR3 rearrangement. For each sample, productive Simpson clonality was calculated by taking the square root of Simpson's diversity index across productive rearrangements. This immuneACCESS table, as held by TCRdb, lists in-frame sequences with V and J called but not all clones. Of the missing ones, under half trace to an unresolved V gene in checked studies; the others have no known cause. V and J calls and clone size come straight from that table; D and trimming were deduced from the DNA. For this sample the table gives 63,000 or so clones, of which around 80% were detected only once. In total, the top ten clones hold around a tenth of the sample.

The source of the sample is a study of blood T cell repertoires in COVID-19 (dated by TCRdb to 2020 to 2021). With regard to the full study: The collaborator samples originated in the United States, Italy and Spain and spanned the acute and convalescent phases of COVID-19. The material from the prospective study consisted of cDNA or gDNA derived from T cells, B-cell-depleted T cells, or PBMCs. Subjects who had been exposed to COVID-19, were actively infected with it, or had recovered from it provided the deeply sampled blood TCRbeta repertoires that made up the dataset. The repertoires were released in a freely available public database meant as a resource for research on the immune response to SARS-CoV-2. The samples were drawn from two sources: the first 160 participants of the ongoing ImmuneRACE study, and about 1,300 subjects contributed by 6 global collaborators. A de-identified subject ID, COVID-19 status, age in years and sex were almost always included in the sample metadata. HLA class I and class II types, where available, came from metadata supplied by the sample provider rather than from assay-based typing.

Overall study outcomes, separate from this receptor: The amount of clinical and demographic metadata varied by source and participant and was provided uncurated.

The collaborating institutions used their own protocols to collect whole blood in K2EDTA tubes. For TCRbeta analysis, collaborators shipped samples in one of three forms: frozen whole blood, isolated PBMCs, or DNA extracted from either of those sample types. CDR1 is given as MDHEN and CDR2 as SYDVKM, both from the germline V gene. V and J lose 4 bases and 2 bases, and a span of 15 bases separates them. The CDR3 sequence holds 15 residues, the cysteine and phenylalanine included. The sequence is cut down to CDR3 DNA, 45 bases in frame from base 1. The TCR originated in a human donor in a cohort sampled during active COVID-19. The sequence joins TRBV28 to TRBJ2-7, with a tentative D gene TRBD1 over 6 matching bases. The sample consisted of peripheral blood. The sequenced DNA is TGTGCCAGCAGTTCGCCCGGGACATTGACCTACGAGCAGTACTTC. Translated, this is CASSSPGTLTYEQYF.